The clone carrying this TCR beta chain was counted only a few times. Antigen unknown. The sample belongs to a study of blood T cells in healthy people across ages. V dropped 5 bases and J dropped 3 bases, with 8 bases sitting between them. CDR3 length: 14 residues. CDR1 and CDR2 (germline): SGHAT, FQDESV (reference sequence). Every donor gave approximately 10 milliliters of peripheral blood. Study conclusions and caveats: Older individuals had lower TCR beta diversity per million T cells (the decline was roughly linear). Diversity estimated from one million T cells was considered an underestimate.

A second PCR, run for 7 to 11 cycles, used a sample-barcoded 5' primer plus a J-beta primer mix. Carrying 12 random nucleotides, a template-switch adaptor labeled each individual cDNA molecule. TCRdb re-analysed the 5' RACE reads in MiXCR, keeping a single row per CDR3 protein. This sample has approximately 1.5 million distinct CDR3 sequences, with roughly 32% found just once. This chain connects TRBV11-1 to TRBJ1-6; D not certain. The TCR was taken from a woman aged 25-40 years in good health. Sequencing input: blood. CDR3 in amino acids: CASSLRLYNSPLHF. For the CDR3, the DNA is TGTGCCAGCAGCCTCCGTCTCTATAATTCACCCCTCCACTTT.